This T cell receptor (beta chain) was documented in a study of T cell clusters in autoimmune cytopenias. The CDR3 is made up of 15 amino acids. CDR1 and CDR2 from the germline V gene are SGHTA and FQGNSA. TRB was amplified by touch-down multiplex PCR, primer pools A and B combined. TCRdb re-analyzed the multiplex PCR reads; it lists each CDR3 protein once, without DNA. The sample has 6,000 to 8,500 distinct CDR3 sequences; the top ten hold 4% to 5.5%. Each sample's input was 250 ng genomic DNA, roughly 40,000 genome equivalents. Another study also made use of these data, one on T cell repertoires in aging, cancer and after chemotherapy.

This receptor was identified in a human donor in good health. Sequencing was carried out using peripheral blood. This chain joins TRBV7-2 and TRBJ2-3; TCRdb names TRBD1, which stays unverified in the absence of DNA. CDR3 region: CASRSKGRVTDTQYF.